This TCR beta chain was profiled in a study of OX40 agonist ivuxolimab in advanced cancers. For the study at large: Ivuxolimab doses were 0.01, 0.1, 0.3, 1.5, 3 or 10 mg/kg every 2 weeks. Allowance was made for prior anti-PD-1, anti-PD-L1 or anti-CTLA-4 therapy, and about 37% had some.

The data were produced by immunoSEQ multiplex PCR, yet TCRdb's version contains in-frame clones alone and is incomplete. This sample yields about 88,000 clones, of which roughly 85% are seen a single time; about 0.2% belongs to the top ten. CDR1 and CDR2 from the germline V gene are MNHEY and SVGAGI. V trimming: 6 bases; J trimming: 7 bases; junction bases outside the gene matches: 9. The CDR3 is made up of 14 amino acids. The input for sequencing was CD4+ or CD8+ T cells sorted from blood, taken in a trial of the OX40 agonist ivuxolimab. The rearrangement links TRBV6-5 to TRBJ1-5; TRBD1 matches 7 bases. This receptor was identified in an adult with an advanced solid tumor such as melanoma, head and neck, liver or kidney cancer. The CDR3: CASRLQGSGQPQHF. The CDR3 nucleotides read TGTGCCAGCAGGTTACAGGGGAGCGGACAGCCCCAGCATTTT.